These 32 T cell receptor beta chains share one sample of origin, sequenced in a study of metastatic and nonmetastatic thyroid tumors. TCRdb re-clonotyped the PCR reads through MiXCR. The table has about 13,000 clones, 23% seen once. Nobody among the patients had been given any treatment before thyroid surgery. The specimen sequenced was blood. These receptors were taken from a female donor with papillary thyroid cancer or a benign thyroid nodule (not recorded which). Some clones in this sample may be carry-over from other donors' samples.

By share, this clone ranks as medium-sized. The chain employs TRBV6-6 and TRBJ1-3; D might be TRBD1 (5 bases). The CDR3 length is 14 residues. The ends were cut back, 2 bases at V and 2 bases at J, with 7 bases in the middle. Germline V gives CDR1 MNHNY, CDR2 SVGAGI (reference sequence). CDR3 sequence (DNA): TGTGCCAGCAGTTACCGGGGGGCTGGAAACACCATATATTTT. Translation gives CASSYRGAGNTIYF.

In this sample, this clone is medium-sized (0.01 to 0.1%). V is TRBV28 and J is TRBJ1-6; maybe TRBD1 (6 bases). V was shortened by 8 bases and J by 7 bases, with 24 bases between the two germline ends. CDR1 and CDR2 (germline): MDHEN, SYDVKM. This CDR3 spans 17 amino acids. Here the CDR3 reads CASVPGSRGGLNSPLHF. The CDR3 nucleotides are TGTGCCAGCGTCCCGGGCTCCCGTGGGGGCTTGAATTCACCCCTCCACTTT.

Concerning this clone itself: A junction boundary mismatches the germline segment, possibly from a read error. The V and J genes are TRBV9 and TRBJ2-7; 10 positions agree with TRBD1. The V gene's germline CDR1 is SGDLS and CDR2 YYNGEE. This CDR3 region has 14 residues. The CDR3 DNA reads TGTGCCAGCAGCGGGGACAGGGGTGACTACAAGCAGTACTTC. Amino acids: CASSGDRGDYKQYF.

In this sample, this clone is medium-sized (0.01 to 0.1%). This chain connects TRBV6-1 to TRBJ2-2; possible D gene TRBD1, 6 bases. Per germline, CDR1 MNHNS and CDR2 SASEGT. This CDR3 is 15 amino acids long. Trimming removed 6 bases at V and 0 bases at J, with 11 bases between. CDR3 in amino acids: CASRPGHTNTGELFF. The CDR3 DNA is TGTGCCAGCAGGCCGGGACATACGAACACCGGGGAGCTGTTTTTT.

The sample holds many counts of this clone. The chain uses TRBV10-3 and TRBJ2-1; 7 positions agree with TRBD2. CDR3 length: 19 amino acids. With V trimmed by 4 bases and J by 5 bases, 20 bases remained unmatched. Germline V gene sequence: CDR1 ENHRY, CDR2 SYGVKD. Here the CDR3 reads CAISGPRASGHLAHNEQFF. CDR3 DNA: TGTGCCATCAGTGGGCCCAGGGCTAGCGGCCACCTGGCCCACAATGAGCAGTTCTTC.

Ten or more counts support this clone. This chain links TRBV20-1 with TRBJ2-7; D might be TRBD2 (6 bases). The CDR3 is 14 residues long. Deletions cut 6 bases from V and 4 bases from J, with 19 bases between. Looked up from germline, CDR1 is DFQATT and CDR2 is SNEGSKA (reference sequence). CDR3 coding DNA: TGCAGTGCCACTACCGGGTCCCGGGGGTACGAGCAGTACTTC. Translated, it gives CSATTGSRGYEQYF.

Concerning this clone: The junction departs from the called germline gene at one end, perhaps through a read error. The chain recombines TRBV7-6 with TRBJ2-1; D is unclear. The germline V gene encodes CDR1 SGHVS and CDR2 FNYEAQ. The CDR3 is 16 amino acids. Here the CDR3 DNA reads TGTGCCAGCAGCCGCCAGTCAGCAGATAGTGGGAATGAGAAGTTCTTC. This sequence encodes CASSRQSADSGNEKFF.

This clone was detected ten times or more. Relative to the germline gene, one junction end is altered; a read error may explain this. The chain is built from TRBV9 and TRBJ2-1; 10 nucleotides agree with TRBD2. Germline CDR1 SGDLS, CDR2 YYNGEE. The CDR3 length is 14 residues. CDR3: CASSVRTSGRELVF. The CDR3 region has the DNA TGTGCCAGCAGCGTCCGGACTAGCGGCCGCGAGCTAGTCTTC.

This clone is medium-sized by share. The chain recombines TRBV28 with TRBJ1-2; a possible D gene is TRBD1 (5 bases). Germline lookup yields CDR1 MDHEN and CDR2 SYDVKM. The CDR3 consists of 15 residues. Between the trimmed V and J ends, which lost 4 bases and 4 bases, there was a span of 16 bases. This chain's CDR3 is CASSSTGGSLYGYTF. CDR3 coding DNA: TGTGCCAGCAGTTCCACCGGGGGTTCCCTCTATGGCTACACCTTC.

The CDR3 DNA reads as TGCAGTGCTAGAGGTGGAAGCGCAGGCTGGGGCGAGCAGTACTTC. It translates to CSARGGSAGWGEQYF. The chain couples TRBV20-1 to TRBJ2-7; D gene unclear. Germline V gene lookup returns CDR1 DFQATT and CDR2 SNEGSKA (reference sequence). The CDR3 totals 15 residues. V lost 1 base, J lost 6 bases, and 19 bases lay in between.

This clone was counted ten times or more. The rearrangement links TRBV3-1 to TRBJ2-4, with 10 bases matching TRBD1. The germline V gene encodes CDR1 LGHDT and CDR2 YNNKEL (reference sequence). V lost 2 bases to trimming and J lost 1 base; unmatched junction nucleotides: 5. There are 17 residues in the CDR3. The CDR3, as DNA: TGTGCCAGCAGCCAACACCGACAGGGGGCTGCCAAAAACATTCAGTACTTC. This encodes CASSQHRQGAAKNIQYF.

This clone rates as medium-sized. The chain joins TRBV28 to TRBJ1-1, with 7 bases fitting TRBD1. Germline CDR1 MDHEN, CDR2 SYDVKM. The CDR3 length is 13 residues. Germline trimming cut 10 bases from V and 0 bases from J; bases unmatched to any gene: 5. CDR3 bases: TGTGCCACCACACAGGGGATGAACACTGAAGCTTTCTTT. Amino acid sequence: CATTQGMNTEAFF.

Judged by abundance, this clone is medium-sized. J is TRBJ1-4 and V is TRBV6-1; the D gene is possibly TRBD1 (6 bases). Trimming pared 2 bases from V and 4 bases from J, leaving 11 bases between. Germline V gives CDR1 MNHNS, CDR2 SASEGT. The CDR3 loop spans 15 amino acids. The CDR3 DNA reads as TGTGCCAGCAGTGAATACGGACAGCTTAATGAAAAACTGTTTTTT. Its translation is CASSEYGQLNEKLFF.

In this sample, this clone turned up once. The CDR3 loop is CASSSAGGNGYTF. The CDR3 DNA follows: TGTGCCAGCAGCTCAGCCGGGGGAAATGGCTACACCTTC. V gene TRBV9 combines with J gene TRBJ1-2, with a possible D match to TRBD1 (5 bases). CDR1 is SGDLS, CDR2 YYNGEE, per germline. CDR3 length: 13 residues. Trimming took 4 bases from V and 6 from J, leaving 13 bases between them.

This clone was recorded at least ten times. The sample holds other DNA sequences that translate to the same CDR3. The CDR3 DNA sequence: TGTGCCAGCAGCGCACTAGGAAGGCAGGGGACCCAGTACTTC. Protein product: CASSALGRQGTQYF. This chain uses TRBV9 with TRBJ2-5; D tentatively reads TRBD1 or TRBD2 (5 bases each). The germline V gene has CDR1 SGDLS and CDR2 YYNGEE. The V end lost 3 bases, the J end lost 7 bases, and 16 bases lay between the germline ends. The CDR3 is made up of 14 amino acids.

This clone was found many times. This chain uses TRBV5-6 with TRBJ1-1; maybe TRBD1 (6 bases). V lost 4 bases, J lost 0 bases, and 13 bases lay in between. The CDR3 extends over 15 amino acids. From germline, CDR1 is SGHDT and CDR2 YYEEEE. The CDR3 sequence: CASSPLGGLNTEAFF. The DNA of the CDR3 is TGTGCCAGCAGCCCGCTAGGGGGACTGAACACTGAAGCTTTCTTT.

Sample share makes this clone medium-sized. The chain carries TRBV7-9 and TRBJ1-2; D is ambiguous. The CDR3 consists of 15 residues. V lost 2 bases and J 0 bases, leaving 10 bases between the germline ends. Germline V gives CDR1 SEHNR, CDR2 FQNEAQ (reference sequence). The CDR3 DNA is TGTGCCAGCAGCTTAAGTGGGGAACCTAACTATGGCTACACCTTC. As protein: CASSLSGEPNYGYTF.

This clone appeared many times. This chain joins TRBV4-1 and TRBJ1-1; maybe TRBD1 (5 bases). Trimming left V 4 bases short and J 1 base short, with 10 bases between. Germline V gene sequence: CDR1 MGHRA, CDR2 YSYEKL. The CDR3 has 14 amino acids. Here the CDR3 DNA reads TGCGCCAGCAGCCCCCAGGGACGGAACACTGAAGCTTTCTTT. Translating it yields CASSPQGRNTEAFF.

The J gene is TRBJ1-1, the V gene TRBV28, with D maybe TRBD1 (5 bases). Germline V CDR1 and CDR2: MDHEN, SYDVKM. The CDR3 totals 13 residues. V gave up 6 bases and J gave up 5 bases, with 13 bases separating them. The CDR3 DNA reads as TGTGCCAGCAGGGGGGTTCGGCTTACTGAAGCTTTCTTT. This encodes CASRGVRLTEAFF.

This clone has at least ten counts. This sequence joins TRBV3-1 and TRBJ2-2; D is unclear. V was pared by 1 base and J by 5 bases, with 5 bases between. This CDR3 has 13 amino acids. CDR1 is LGHDT and CDR2 is YNNKEL in the germline V gene (reference sequence). The CDR3 sequence is CASSQVRTGELFF. CDR3 DNA sequence: TGTGCCAGCAGCCAAGTTCGAACCGGGGAGCTGTTTTTT.

This clone appeared many times. CDR3 in amino acids: CASRRGGGSEAFF. Written as DNA, the CDR3 is TGTGCCAGCAGGCGAGGGGGGGGGTCTGAAGCTTTCTTT. V and J are TRBV6-2 or TRBV6-3 and TRBJ1-1; D might be TRBD1 (6 bases). Trimming stripped 6 bases from V and 6 bases from J, with 14 bases between. This CDR3 has 13 residues. Germline loops: CDR1 MNHEY, CDR2 SVGEGT.

The J gene is TRBJ1-1, the V gene TRBV7-6, with D possibly matching TRBD1 (5 bases). V lost 0 bases, J lost 0 bases, and 11 bases lay in between. The germline CDR1 and CDR2 sequences are SGHVS and FNYEAQ. The CDR3 spans 16 residues. This CDR3 is CASSLAKGLLNTEAFF. For the CDR3, the DNA is TGTGCCAGCAGCTTAGCGAAGGGACTTCTGAACACTGAAGCTTTCTTT.

The sample holds many counts of this clone. V is TRBV30 and J is TRBJ2-5, with D unresolved. CDR1 and CDR2 from the germline V gene are GTSNPN and SVGIG (reference sequence). V was shortened by 3 bases and J by 2 bases, with 7 bases between the two germline ends. The CDR3 length is 12 residues. The CDR3 nucleotides are TGTGCCTGGAGCCACCAACAAGAGACCCAGTACTTC. Translating gives CAWSHQQETQYF.

This clone was counted at least ten times. The chain recombines TRBV2 with TRBJ1-1; the match to TRBD1 covers 9 bases. V trimming: 2 bases; J trimming: 6 bases; junction bases outside the gene matches: 7. This CDR3 has 15 amino acids. The V gene's germline CDR1 is SNHLY and CDR2 FYNNEI. The CDR3 DNA sequence: TGTGCCAGCAGTGAAAACCGACAGGGGGTGTCTGAAGCTTTCTTT. It is translated as CASSENRQGVSEAFF.

The chain couples TRBV20-1 to TRBJ1-2; unclear D gene. Germline lookup yields CDR1 DFQATT and CDR2 SNEGSKA (reference sequence). The CDR3 sequence is 14 residues long. The ends were cut back, 3 bases at V and 4 bases at J, with 15 bases in the middle. Here the CDR3 DNA reads TGCAGTGCTAGTGTATCTCGGGGTGGCTATGGCTACACCTTC. This sequence encodes CSASVSRGGYGYTF.

This clone was counted many times. The chain is built from TRBV11-2 and TRBJ2-1; TRBD2 matches at 7 bases. V lost 4 bases to trimming and J lost 5 bases; unmatched junction nucleotides: 11. The CDR3 is made up of 16 amino acids. Germline CDR1 reads SGHAT; CDR2 reads FQNNGV. CDR3: CASSSTYSGLNNEQFF. The CDR3 DNA reads TGTGCCAGCAGCTCCACTTACTCGGGACTAAACAATGAGCAGTTCTTC.

This clone occurred many times. This clone may be a read error of a much larger clone one base away. This chain joins TRBV6-1 and TRBJ2-1; D remains unclear. Germline CDR1 and CDR2: MNHNS and SASEGT. The CDR3 loop spans 14 amino acids. Trimming took off 10 bases at V and 6 bases at J, with 19 bases between the two ends. The CDR3 spells CANKGETGGNEQFF. The CDR3 DNA reads TGTGCCAACAAAGGCGAGACTGGCGGCAATGAGCAGTTCTTC.

V and J are TRBV28 and TRBJ2-1, with TRBD2 matching 15 bases. Unmatched junction bases numbered 10, after V lost 4 bases and J lost 0 bases. Per germline, CDR1 MDHEN and CDR2 SYDVKM. The CDR3 covers 20 residues. The DNA for the CDR3 is TGTGCCAGCAGTTCCCAGGGACTAGCGGGGGGCTCAAGCTCCTACAATGAGCAGTTCTTC. Translated: CASSSQGLAGGSSSYNEQFF. The full variable domain, rest sourced from reference TRBV28 and TRBJ2-1, is DVKVTQSSRYLVKRTGEKVFLECVQDMDHENMFWYRQDPGLGLRLIYFSYDVKMKEKGDIPEGYSVSREKKERFSLILESASTNQTSMYLCASSSQGLAGGSSSYNEQFFGPGTRLTVL.

J is TRBJ2-2 and V is TRBV7-8, with 8 bases that match TRBD2. The CDR3 consists of 15 residues. Trimming took 5 bases from V and 13 from J; bases not matched to a gene: 15. The germline V gene encodes CDR1 SGHVS and CDR2 FQNEAQ. In nucleotides, the CDR3 is TGTGCCAGCAGCCGTTGGACCCAGGGGAGCGGGAGGCTGTTTTTT. Its translation: CASSRWTQGSGRLFF. Combining the CDR3 with reference TRBV7-8 and TRBJ2-2 gives the whole variable domain GAGVSQSPRYKVAKRGQDVALRCDPISGHVSLFWYQQALGQGPEFLTYFQNEAQLDKSGLPSDRFFAERPEGSVSTLKIQRTQQEDSAVYLCASSRWTQGSGRLFFGEGSRLTVL.

By share, this clone ranks as medium-sized. V is TRBV28 and J is TRBJ2-5; the D is unclear. The V gene lost 3 bases and the J gene lost 2 bases, with 7 bases spanning the gap. Germline CDR1 is MDHEN and CDR2 is SYDVKM. CDR3 size: 13 residues. CDR3 residues: CASSLDLQETQYF. CDR3 nucleotides: TGTGCCAGCAGTTTGGACCTACAAGAGACCCAGTACTTC. The variable domain in full, completed from reference TRBV28 and TRBJ2-5, reads DVKVTQSSRYLVKRTGEKVFLECVQDMDHENMFWYRQDPGLGLRLIYFSYDVKMKEKGDIPEGYSVSREKKERFSLILESASTNQTSMYLCASSLDLQETQYFGPGTRLLVL.

This clone is judged medium-sized. The V and J genes are TRBV6-1 and TRBJ1-2, with D possibly being TRBD1 (5 bases). Trimming removed 1 base at V and 7 bases at J, with 13 bases between. This CDR3 has 14 amino acids. The V gene's germline CDR1 is MNHNS and CDR2 SASEGT. The CDR3 DNA follows: TGTGCCAGCAGTGAAGACCCCCGGGGGGGTGGCTACACCTTC. Protein: CASSEDPRGGGYTF.

In its sample, this clone is medium-sized. The rearrangement joins TRBV19 to TRBJ2-1; 8 bases match TRBD1. The CDR3 consists of 15 residues. Unmatched junction bases numbered 7, after V lost 6 bases and J lost 3 bases. Per the germline V gene, CDR1 is LNHDA and CDR2 is SQIVND (reference sequence). CDR3 nucleotides: TGTGCCAGTAGCCCGGGACAGGAACTCTACAATGAGCAGTTCTTC. It codes for CASSPGQELYNEQFF.